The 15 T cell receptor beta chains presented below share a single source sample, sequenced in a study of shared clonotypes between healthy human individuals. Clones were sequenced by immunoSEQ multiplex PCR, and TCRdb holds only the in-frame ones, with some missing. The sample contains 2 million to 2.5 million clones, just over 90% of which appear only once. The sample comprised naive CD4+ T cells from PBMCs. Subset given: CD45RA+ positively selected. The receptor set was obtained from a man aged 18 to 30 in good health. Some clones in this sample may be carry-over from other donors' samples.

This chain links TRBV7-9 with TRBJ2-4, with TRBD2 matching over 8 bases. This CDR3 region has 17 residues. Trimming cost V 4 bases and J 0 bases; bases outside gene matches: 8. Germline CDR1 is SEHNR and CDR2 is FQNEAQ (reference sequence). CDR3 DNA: TGTGCCAGCAGCTCCTATCTAGCGGGCCCAGCCAAAAACATTCAGTACTTC. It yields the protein CASSSYLAGPAKNIQYF.

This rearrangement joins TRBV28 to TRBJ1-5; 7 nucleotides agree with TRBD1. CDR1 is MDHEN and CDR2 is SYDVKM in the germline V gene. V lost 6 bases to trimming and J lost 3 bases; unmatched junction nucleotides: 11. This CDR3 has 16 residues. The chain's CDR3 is CASRMTGLAPNQPQHF. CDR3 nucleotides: TGTGCCAGCAGGATGACAGGGCTTGCCCCCAATCAGCCCCAGCATTTT.

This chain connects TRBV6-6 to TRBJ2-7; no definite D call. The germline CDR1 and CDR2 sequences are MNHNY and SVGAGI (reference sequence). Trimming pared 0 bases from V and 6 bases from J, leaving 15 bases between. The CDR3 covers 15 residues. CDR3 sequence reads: CASSYSGLPFGEQYF. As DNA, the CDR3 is TGTGCCAGCAGTTACTCGGGTCTGCCTTTTGGCGAGCAGTACTTC.

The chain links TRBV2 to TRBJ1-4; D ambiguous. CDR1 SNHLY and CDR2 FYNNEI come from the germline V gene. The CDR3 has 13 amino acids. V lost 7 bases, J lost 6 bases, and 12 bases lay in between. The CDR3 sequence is CASKKRADEKLFF. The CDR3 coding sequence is TGTGCCAGCAAGAAGAGGGCCGATGAAAAACTGTTTTTT.

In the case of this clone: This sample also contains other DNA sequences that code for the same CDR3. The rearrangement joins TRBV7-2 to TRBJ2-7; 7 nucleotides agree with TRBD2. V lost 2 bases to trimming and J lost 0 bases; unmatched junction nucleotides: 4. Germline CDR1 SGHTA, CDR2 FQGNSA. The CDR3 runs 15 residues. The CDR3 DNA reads TGTGCCAGCAGCTTATTGGGGGGGAGCTCCTACGAGCAGTACTTC. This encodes CASSLLGGSSYEQYF.

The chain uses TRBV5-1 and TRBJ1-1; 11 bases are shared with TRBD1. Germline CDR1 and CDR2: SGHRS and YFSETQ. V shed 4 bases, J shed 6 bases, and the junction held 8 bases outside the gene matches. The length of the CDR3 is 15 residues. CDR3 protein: CASSPGDRGNSEAFF. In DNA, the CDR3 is TGCGCCAGCAGCCCAGGGGACAGGGGGAATTCTGAAGCTTTCTTT.

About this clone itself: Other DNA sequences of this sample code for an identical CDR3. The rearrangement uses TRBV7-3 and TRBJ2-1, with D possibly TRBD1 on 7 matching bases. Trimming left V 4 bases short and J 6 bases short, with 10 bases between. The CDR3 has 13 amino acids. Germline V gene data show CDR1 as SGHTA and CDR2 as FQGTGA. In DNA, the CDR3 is TGTGCCAGCAGCTCAGGGGGAGGCAATGAGCAGTTCTTC. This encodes CASSSGGGNEQFF.

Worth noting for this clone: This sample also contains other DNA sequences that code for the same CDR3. CDR3 DNA sequence: TGTGCCAGCTCACCGGAAAGTAACTATGGCTACACCTTC. This codes for CASSPESNYGYTF. The genes are TRBV18 and TRBJ1-2, with D unresolved. Trimming took 3 bases from V and 1 from J, leaving 6 bases between them. The CDR3 runs to 13 residues. CDR1 KGHSH and CDR2 LQKENI come from the germline V gene.

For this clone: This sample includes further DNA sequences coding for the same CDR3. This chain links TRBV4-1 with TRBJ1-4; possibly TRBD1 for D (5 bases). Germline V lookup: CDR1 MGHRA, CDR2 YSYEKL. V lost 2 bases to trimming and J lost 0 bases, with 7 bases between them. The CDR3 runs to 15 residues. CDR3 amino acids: CASSQRGATNEKLFF. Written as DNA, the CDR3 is TGCGCCAGCAGCCAACGGGGGGCAACTAATGAAAAACTGTTTTTT.

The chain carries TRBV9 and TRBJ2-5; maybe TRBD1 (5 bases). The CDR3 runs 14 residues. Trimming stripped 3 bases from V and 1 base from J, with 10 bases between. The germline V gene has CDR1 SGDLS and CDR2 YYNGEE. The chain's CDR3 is CASSAQGGQETQYF. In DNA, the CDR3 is TGTGCCAGCAGCGCCCAGGGCGGCCAAGAGACCCAGTACTTC.

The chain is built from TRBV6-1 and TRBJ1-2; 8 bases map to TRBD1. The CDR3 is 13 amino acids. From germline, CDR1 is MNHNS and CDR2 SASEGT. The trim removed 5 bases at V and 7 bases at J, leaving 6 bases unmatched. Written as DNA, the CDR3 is TGTGCCAGCAGTAGACAGGGGATAATTGGCTACACCTTC. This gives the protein CASSRQGIIGYTF.

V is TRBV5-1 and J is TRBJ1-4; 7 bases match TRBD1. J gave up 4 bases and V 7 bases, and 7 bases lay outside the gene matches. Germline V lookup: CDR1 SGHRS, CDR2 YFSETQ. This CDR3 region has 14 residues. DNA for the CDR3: TGCGCCAGCTGCAAGGGACAGTTTAATGAAAAACTGTTTTTT. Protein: CASCKGQFNEKLFF.

The CDR3 reads CASSQLLPNTGELFF. CDR3 sequence (DNA): TGCGCCAGCAGCCAGCTACTTCCGAACACCGGGGAGCTGTTTTTT. The V call is TRBV5-1, the J call TRBJ2-2; D call uncertain. Germline CDR1 reads SGHRS; CDR2 reads YFSETQ. This CDR3 has 15 residues. V lost 4 bases to trimming and J lost 0 bases, with 10 bases between them.

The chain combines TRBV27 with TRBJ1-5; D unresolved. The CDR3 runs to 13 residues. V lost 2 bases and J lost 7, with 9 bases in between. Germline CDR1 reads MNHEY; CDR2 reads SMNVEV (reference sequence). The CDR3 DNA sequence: TGTGCCAGCAGTTTAACGAGGTTCCAGCCCCAGCATTTT. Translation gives CASSLTRFQPQHF.

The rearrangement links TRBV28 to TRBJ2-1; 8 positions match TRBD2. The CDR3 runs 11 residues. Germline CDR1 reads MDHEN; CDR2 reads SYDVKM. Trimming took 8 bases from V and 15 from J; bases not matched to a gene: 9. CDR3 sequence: CASATGTSWFF. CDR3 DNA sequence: TGTGCCAGCGCGACCGGGACTAGTTGGTTCTTC.